The clone carrying this T cell receptor (beta chain) was recorded many times. The V and J ends lost 3 bases and 10 bases respectively, with 7 bases between them. CDR1 is MGHRA, CDR2 YSYEKL, per germline. The CDR3 length is 11 residues. The data were obtained in a study of CDR3 diversity in severe acne. TCRdb reanalysed the PCR reads using MiXCR and keeps one entry per CDR3 protein. This sample has 85,000 to 120,000 distinct CDR3 sequences, with 51% found just once. The sequencing sample was made of blood. This sequence originates from a male donor with acne. This rearrangement joins TRBV4-1 to TRBJ2-1, with D hard to call. This CDR3 reads CASSQLGEQFF. The CDR3 DNA is TGCGCCAGCAGCCAGCTAGGGGAGCAGTTCTTC.